The entry below describes one T cell receptor beta chain. Its matching antigen is unknown. The data were produced by immunoSEQ multiplex PCR, yet TCRdb's version contains in-frame clones alone and is incomplete. The sample yields 50,000 to 75,000 clones, about three quarters seen once. These data are taken from a study of cytotoxic CD8 clonotypes in ibrutinib-treated CLL. Study-level findings and limits: Public clonotypes (which were uncommon) either contracted or remained stable on treatment. Clonality increased at ibrutinib response, then returned toward baseline at progression.

Germline V gene lookup returns CDR1 LGHNA and CDR2 YNFKEQ. V gave up 6 bases and J gave up 2 bases, with 25 bases separating them. The CDR3 totals 18 residues. Sequencing used PBMCs, obtained after 12 months of ibrutinib treatment. This TCR was recovered from a human donor with chronic lymphocytic leukemia. The rearrangement links TRBV4-2 to TRBJ1-1, with a tentative D call TRBD1 (5 bases). Written as DNA, the CDR3 is TGTGCCAGCAGTCCTTCCCCCGGGGGAGGGTTCGGAAACACTGAAGCTTTCTTT. Protein product: CASSPSPGGGFGNTEAFF.